This TCR beta chain was obtained from a study of T cell responses to AZD1222 COVID-19 vaccine. Study results and caveats: Repertoires in all cases were sampled only once the peak T cell response had passed. Two AZD1222 administrations were followed by greater Spike-specific TCR breadth and depth.

Germline assignment: CDR1 WNHNN and CDR2 SYGVQD (reference sequence). The CDR3 loop spans 12 amino acids. Trimming removed 7 bases at V and 4 bases at J, with 7 bases between. Comment on this clone: Antigen unknown.

Here immunoSEQ multiplex PCR was the method, and the copy in TCRdb shows in-frame clones only, minus some. The table records about 130,000 clones, 80% to 90% of them present only once. The rearrangement uses TRBV10-1 and TRBJ1-4, with a possible D match to TRBD1 (5 bases). The sequence derives from an adult in good health. The material sequenced was peripheral blood, taken on day 0 of AZD1222 vaccination. The CDR3 DNA sequence: TGCGCCAGCAAACAGGTTAATGAAAAACTGTTTTTT. Translated, it gives CASKQVNEKLFF.